These T cell receptor beta chains were read from a single sample in a study of cytomegalovirus exposure and HLA in healthy donors. Profiling relied on immunoSEQ multiplex PCR, and the TCRdb table lists in-frame clones only, not all of them. The sample comprises 110,000 or so clones, about 64% of which are singletons, and roughly 8% rests with the top ten. The sample was PBMCs. The origin of the receptors is a man aged 18 to 30 in good health and CMV-seropositive. The CDR3 runs from the conserved cysteine through the conserved F or W. The D gene is left open where the match is weak. Some rows mark clone size as missing; the rest say once, few, many or name a class of expanded clone.

abundance: -; v_gene: TRBV2; j_gene: TRBJ1-1; d_gene: TRBD1; CDR3aa: CATRQGTGEAFF; CDR3nt: TGTGCCACCAGACAGGGGACGGGGGAGGCTTTCTTT
abundance: -; v_gene: TRBV9; j_gene: TRBJ2-3; d_gene: TRBD2; CDR3aa: CASSVAYGGGAAETDTQYF; CDR3nt: TGTGCCAGCAGCGTAGCCTATGGCGGGGGGGCCGCGGAGACAGATACGCAGTATTTT
abundance: -; v_gene: TRBV7-2; j_gene: TRBJ2-1; d_gene: -; CDR3aa: CASSYGTVGGEQFF; CDR3nt: TGTGCCAGCAGCTACGGGACCGTGGGAGGTGAGCAGTTCTTC
abundance: few; v_gene: TRBV7-9; j_gene: TRBJ2-7; d_gene: -; CDR3aa: CASSLARQNEQYF; CDR3nt: TGTGCCAGCAGCTTAGCGCGGCAGAACGAGCAGTACTTC
abundance: -; v_gene: TRBV7-9; j_gene: TRBJ1-4; d_gene: TRBD1; CDR3aa: CASSSRTGTRKLFF; CDR3nt: TGTGCCAGCAGCTCGAGGACAGGGACAAGAAAACTGTTTTTT
abundance: -; v_gene: TRBV6-6; j_gene: TRBJ1-4; d_gene: -; CDR3aa: CASSYQAGEKLFF; CDR3nt: TGTGCCAGCAGTTACCAAGCGGGTGAAAAACTGTTTTTT
abundance: -; v_gene: TRBV4-2; j_gene: TRBJ2-5; d_gene: -; CDR3aa: CASSPRETQYF; CDR3nt: TGTGCCAGCAGCCCGCGGGAGACCCAGTACTTC
abundance: few; v_gene: TRBV16; j_gene: TRBJ2-7; d_gene: -; CDR3aa: CASSTHRDIDHYEQYF; CDR3nt: TGTGCCAGCAGCACCCACCGGGACATAGACCACTACGAGCAGTACTTC
abundance: -; v_gene: TRBV4-1; j_gene: TRBJ2-1; d_gene: -; CDR3aa: CASSQDGLEVNEQFF; CDR3nt: TGCGCCAGCAGCCAAGATGGGTTGGAGGTCAATGAGCAGTTCTTC
abundance: -; v_gene: TRBV6-5; j_gene: TRBJ1-1; d_gene: -; CDR3aa: CASSYSIVNTEAFF; CDR3nt: TGTGCCAGCAGTTACTCGATAGTGAACACTGAAGCTTTCTTT
abundance: -; v_gene: TRBV19; j_gene: TRBJ1-6; d_gene: -; CDR3aa: CASSIGRDSPLHF; CDR3nt: TGTGCCAGTAGTATTGGCAGGGATTCACCCCTCCACTTT
abundance: -; v_gene: TRBV10-3; j_gene: TRBJ1-5; d_gene: TRBD1; CDR3aa: CAIKADRGPQPQHF; CDR3nt: TGTGCCATCAAGGCGGACAGGGGGCCTCAGCCCCAGCATTTT
abundance: few; v_gene: TRBV2; j_gene: TRBJ2-3; d_gene: TRBD1; CDR3aa: CASSPRGLTDTQYF; CDR3nt: TGTGCCAGCAGCCCAAGGGGGCTGACAGATACGCAGTATTTT
abundance: few; v_gene: TRBV2; j_gene: TRBJ1-5; d_gene: -; CDR3aa: CASADILSNQPQHF; CDR3nt: TGTGCCAGCGCGGACATTTTAAGCAATCAGCCCCAGCATTTT
abundance: -; v_gene: TRBV7-9; j_gene: TRBJ2-2; d_gene: -; CDR3aa: CASSLGNRDTGELFF; CDR3nt: TGTGCCAGCAGCTTAGGGAACAGGGACACCGGGGAGCTGTTTTTT
abundance: -; v_gene: TRBV11-2; j_gene: TRBJ2-1; d_gene: -; CDR3aa: CASSLVTGAYNEQFF; CDR3nt: TGTGCCAGCAGCTTAGTTACGGGGGCCTACAATGAGCAGTTCTTC
abundance: -; v_gene: TRBV28; j_gene: TRBJ1-1; d_gene: -; CDR3aa: CASSLGGTGNTEAFF; CDR3nt: TGTGCCAGCAGTTTGGGAGGGACGGGGAACACTGAAGCTTTCTTT
abundance: -; v_gene: TRBV4-1; j_gene: TRBJ2-3; d_gene: -; CDR3aa: CASSLRGQQRDTQYF; CDR3nt: TGCGCCAGCAGCCTCAGGGGCCAGCAGCGGGATACGCAGTATTTT
abundance: -; v_gene: TRBV5-4; j_gene: TRBJ1-5; d_gene: TRBD1; CDR3aa: CASSIDRASQPQHF; CDR3nt: TGTGCCAGCAGCATAGACAGGGCCAGTCAGCCCCAGCATTTT
abundance: few; v_gene: TRBV5-6; j_gene: TRBJ2-7; d_gene: TRBD2; CDR3aa: CASSLTSGGTYEQYF; CDR3nt: TGTGCCAGCAGCTTGACTAGCGGGGGGACCTACGAGCAGTACTTC
abundance: once; v_gene: TRBV13; j_gene: TRBJ2-5; d_gene: TRBD2; CDR3aa: CASSSDGTSGGSKQETQYF; CDR3nt: TGTGCCAGCAGCTCAGATGGGACTAGCGGGGGTAGTAAACAAGAGACCCAGTACTTC
abundance: -; v_gene: TRBV4-2; j_gene: TRBJ1-2; d_gene: -; CDR3aa: CASSQEHRADGYTF; CDR3nt: TGTGCCAGCAGCCAAGAACACAGGGCCGATGGCTACACCTTC
abundance: -; v_gene: TRBV9; j_gene: TRBJ1-5; d_gene: TRBD1; CDR3aa: CASSVEGTGQVSKPNQPQHF; CDR3nt: TGTGCCAGCAGCGTAGAGGGCACCGGACAGGTCTCAAAACCAAATCAGCCCCAGCATTTT
abundance: -; v_gene: TRBV6-5; j_gene: TRBJ1-2; d_gene: -; CDR3aa: CASSYVGAINYGYTF; CDR3nt: TGTGCCAGCAGTTACGTGGGGGCGATTAACTATGGCTACACCTTC
abundance: -; v_gene: TRBV28; j_gene: TRBJ1-1; d_gene: -; CDR3aa: CASGTVNTEAFF; CDR3nt: TGTGCCAGCGGAACAGTGAACACTGAAGCTTTCTTT
abundance: once; v_gene: TRBV30; j_gene: TRBJ2-7; d_gene: TRBD1; CDR3aa: CAWSEGQTYEQYF; CDR3nt: TGTGCCTGGAGTGAGGGACAGACCTACGAGCAGTACTTC
abundance: few; v_gene: TRBV29-1; j_gene: TRBJ2-2; d_gene: TRBD2; CDR3aa: CSGGTSGDHGELFF; CDR3nt: TGCAGCGGAGGGACTAGCGGGGATCACGGGGAGCTGTTTTTT
abundance: few; v_gene: TRBV2; j_gene: TRBJ2-2; d_gene: TRBD2; CDR3aa: CASRLAANTGELFF; CDR3nt: TGTGCCAGCAGGCTAGCGGCGAACACCGGGGAGCTGTTTTTT
abundance: few; v_gene: TRBV5-6; j_gene: TRBJ1-2; d_gene: TRBD1; CDR3aa: CASSLGQGVAGYTF; CDR3nt: TGTGCCAGCAGCTTGGGACAGGGGGTTGCTGGCTACACCTTC
abundance: -; v_gene: TRBV5-1; j_gene: TRBJ2-3; d_gene: TRBD1; CDR3aa: CASSTGQGEADTQYF; CDR3nt: TGCGCCAGCAGCACCGGACAGGGGGAAGCAGATACGCAGTATTTT
abundance: once; v_gene: TRBV7-9; j_gene: TRBJ1-2; d_gene: -; CDR3aa: CASSRGDPTGGYTF; CDR3nt: TGTGCCAGCAGCCGAGGCGACCCCACGGGTGGCTACACCTTC
abundance: -; v_gene: TRBV30; j_gene: TRBJ2-1; d_gene: TRBD1; CDR3aa: CAWSRTGLSSYNEQFF; CDR3nt: TGTGCCTGGAGTCGGACAGGCCTTAGCTCCTACAATGAGCAGTTCTTC
abundance: -; v_gene: TRBV4-1; j_gene: TRBJ2-1; d_gene: -; CDR3aa: CASSHIYNEQFF; CDR3nt: TGCGCCAGCAGCCATATTTACAATGAGCAGTTCTTC
abundance: -; v_gene: TRBV10-2; j_gene: TRBJ2-7; d_gene: TRBD1; CDR3aa: CASSPQGARSEQYF; CDR3nt: TGCGCCAGCAGTCCACAGGGGGCGAGGAGCGAGCAGTACTTC
abundance: -; v_gene: TRBV2; j_gene: TRBJ2-7; d_gene: TRBD1; CDR3aa: CASSRDRSYEQYF; CDR3nt: TGTGCCAGCAGTAGGGACAGATCCTACGAGCAGTACTTC
abundance: once; v_gene: TRBV6-1; j_gene: TRBJ1-1; d_gene: TRBD1; CDR3aa: CASSGTGVRAFF; CDR3nt: TGTGCCAGCAGTGGGACAGGGGTTCGCGCTTTCTTT
abundance: -; v_gene: TRBV27; j_gene: TRBJ2-7; d_gene: -; CDR3aa: CASSSTGSSYEQYF; CDR3nt: TGTGCCAGCAGTTCAACAGGGAGCTCCTACGAGCAGTACTTC
abundance: -; v_gene: TRBV28; j_gene: TRBJ1-6; d_gene: -; CDR3aa: CASSRQGSYNSPLHF; CDR3nt: TGTGCCAGCAGTAGACAAGGCTCCTATAATTCACCCCTCCACTTT
abundance: -; v_gene: TRBV19; j_gene: TRBJ1-5; d_gene: -; CDR3aa: CASRLTGGNQPQHF; CDR3nt: TGTGCCAGTAGACTCACCGGGGGGAATCAGCCCCAGCATTTT
abundance: -; v_gene: TRBV28; j_gene: TRBJ2-3; d_gene: -; CDR3aa: CASSLELPSTDTQYF; CDR3nt: TGTGCCAGCAGTTTAGAGCTACCCTCCACAGATACGCAGTATTTT
abundance: -; v_gene: TRBV5-1; j_gene: TRBJ2-7; d_gene: TRBD1; CDR3aa: CASSPGTGGSIFSYEQYF; CDR3nt: TGCGCCAGCAGCCCCGGGACAGGGGGTTCCATTTTCTCCTACGAGCAGTACTTC
abundance: once; v_gene: TRBV5-1; j_gene: TRBJ2-2; d_gene: -; CDR3aa: CASSLRGTHTGELFF; CDR3nt: TGCGCCAGCAGCCTACGCGGTACCCACACCGGGGAGCTGTTTTTT
abundance: -; v_gene: TRBV13; j_gene: TRBJ2-5; d_gene: -; CDR3aa: CASSYREPYQETQYF; CDR3nt: TGTGCCAGCAGCTACAGGGAACCGTACCAAGAGACCCAGTACTTC
abundance: -; v_gene: TRBV5-6; j_gene: TRBJ2-7; d_gene: -; CDR3aa: CASCNLRTAVYEQYF; CDR3nt: TGTGCCAGCTGCAACCTCCGGACAGCCGTCTACGAGCAGTACTTC
abundance: -; v_gene: TRBV5-6; j_gene: TRBJ2-1; d_gene: -; CDR3aa: CASSSNNEQFF; CDR3nt: TGTGCCAGCAGCTCTAACAATGAGCAGTTCTTC
abundance: -; v_gene: TRBV7-6; j_gene: TRBJ1-1; d_gene: TRBD1; CDR3aa: CASSLRQGKNTEAFF; CDR3nt: TGTGCCAGCAGCTTACGACAGGGGAAGAACACTGAAGCTTTCTTT
abundance: -; v_gene: TRBV6-5; j_gene: TRBJ2-3; d_gene: TRBD1; CDR3aa: CASSYSQGVDTQYF; CDR3nt: TGTGCCAGCAGTTACTCCCAGGGGGTAGATACGCAGTATTTT
abundance: -; v_gene: TRBV6-1; j_gene: TRBJ1-2; d_gene: -; CDR3aa: CASSGERGNYGYTF; CDR3nt: TGTGCCAGCAGCGGGGAGCGCGGGAACTATGGCTACACCTTC
abundance: -; v_gene: TRBV10-2; j_gene: TRBJ2-3; d_gene: TRBD2; CDR3aa: CASSEPTLVGLAGGSTDTQYF; CDR3nt: TGCGCCAGCAGTGAGCCCACCCTCGTGGGGCTAGCGGGGGGGAGCACAGATACGCAGTATTTT
abundance: -; v_gene: TRBV10-3; j_gene: TRBJ1-6; d_gene: -; CDR3aa: CAISEYVGANSPLHF; CDR3nt: TGTGCCATCAGTGAGTATGTGGGCGCGAATTCACCCCTCCACTTT
abundance: few; v_gene: TRBV7-3; j_gene: TRBJ1-1; d_gene: -; CDR3aa: CASSLTSGSTEAFF; CDR3nt: TGTGCCAGCAGCTTAACTTCGGGGAGTACTGAAGCTTTCTTT
abundance: -; v_gene: TRBV7-3; j_gene: TRBJ1-1; d_gene: -; CDR3aa: CASSFQRDTEAFF; CDR3nt: TGTGCCAGCAGCTTCCAGAGGGACACTGAAGCTTTCTTT
abundance: -; v_gene: TRBV6-5; j_gene: TRBJ2-5; d_gene: TRBD2; CDR3aa: CASSLQRGSRQAQYF; CDR3nt: TGTGCCAGCAGTCTTCAGCGGGGGTCACGCCAGGCCCAGTACTTC
abundance: -; v_gene: TRBV15; j_gene: TRBJ1-3; d_gene: -; CDR3aa: CATSITTVSTIYF; CDR3nt: TGTGCCACCAGCATAACGACAGTTTCCACCATATATTTT